The rows below give T cell receptor beta chains drawn from one sample of a study of CD8+ T cells in alopecia areata. Using immunoSEQ multiplex PCR, the repertoire was profiled, and TCRdb retains in-frame clones only, with some absent. The data show about 120,000 clones, with around 64% seen just once and 2.8% held by the top ten. The material sequenced was CD4+ T cells sorted from blood. Receptors were obtained from a human donor in good health. Both conserved end residues are part of each CDR3. Fields, in order: V gene, J gene, D gene, CDR3 protein. D genes are given only for firm matches.

V gene: TRBV14; J gene: TRBJ1-1; D gene: -; CDR3 protein: CASSQGQGLQAFF
V gene: TRBV5-6; J gene: TRBJ1-5; D gene: -; CDR3 protein: CASSPTGSNQPQHF
V gene: TRBV5-1; J gene: TRBJ2-6; D gene: -; CDR3 protein: CASSLIGFGANVLTF
V gene: TRBV9; J gene: TRBJ1-6; D gene: -; CDR3 protein: CASSVNSDPSPLHF
V gene: TRBV5-1; J gene: TRBJ2-1; D gene: TRBD2; CDR3 protein: CASSIGTSGGADEQFF
V gene: TRBV5-1; J gene: TRBJ2-7; D gene: -; CDR3 protein: CASSLEKGRYEQYF
V gene: TRBV4-2; J gene: TRBJ1-3; D gene: -; CDR3 protein: CASSQATNSGNTIYF
V gene: TRBV6-1; J gene: TRBJ2-7; D gene: -; CDR3 protein: CAISRGVNEQYF
V gene: TRBV29-1; J gene: TRBJ1-1; D gene: -; CDR3 protein: CSVGASLGAFF
V gene: TRBV5-1; J gene: TRBJ2-2; D gene: -; CDR3 protein: CASSLSAGFTGELFF
V gene: TRBV2; J gene: TRBJ2-7; D gene: -; CDR3 protein: CASSRDGTYEQYF
V gene: TRBV29-1; J gene: TRBJ1-1; D gene: -; CDR3 protein: CSVAEGSGNTEAFF
V gene: TRBV4-1; J gene: TRBJ2-5; D gene: -; CDR3 protein: CASSQPGETQYF